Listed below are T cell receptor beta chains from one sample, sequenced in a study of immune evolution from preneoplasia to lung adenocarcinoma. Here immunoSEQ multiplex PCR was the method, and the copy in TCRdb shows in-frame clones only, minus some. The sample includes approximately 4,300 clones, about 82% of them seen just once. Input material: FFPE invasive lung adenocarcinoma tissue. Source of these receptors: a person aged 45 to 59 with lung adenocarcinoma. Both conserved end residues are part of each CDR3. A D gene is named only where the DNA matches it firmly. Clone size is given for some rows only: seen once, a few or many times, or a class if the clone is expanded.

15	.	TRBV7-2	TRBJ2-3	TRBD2	CASSSRTSGRDTQYF	TGTGCCAGCAGTTCCAGGACTAGCGGGAGGGATACGCAGTATTTT
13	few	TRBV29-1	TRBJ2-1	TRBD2	CSVEYSGRASPFF	TGCAGCGTTGAATACAGCGGGAGGGCCTCCCCGTTCTTC
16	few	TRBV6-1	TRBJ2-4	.	CASSVVGSGSQNIQYF	TGTGCCAGCAGTGTGGTTGGGAGTGGGTCCCAAAACATTCAGTACTTC
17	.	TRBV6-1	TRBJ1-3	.	CASSEAWSGLSGNTIYF	TGTGCCAGCAGTGAAGCGTGGTCGGGGCTATCCGGAAACACCATATATTTT
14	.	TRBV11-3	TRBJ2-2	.	CASSLKSYTGELFF	TGTGCCAGCAGCTTAAAGTCATACACCGGGGAGCTGTTTTTT
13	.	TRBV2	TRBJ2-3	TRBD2	CASLRESTDTQYF	TGTGCCAGCCTGCGGGAGTCCACAGATACGCAGTATTTT
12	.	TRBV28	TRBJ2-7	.	CASGQGEGEQYF	TGTGCCAGCGGGCAGGGGGAGGGTGAGCAGTACTTC
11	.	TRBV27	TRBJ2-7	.	CASRGVHEQYF	TGTGCCAGCAGGGGCGTCCACGAGCAGTACTTC
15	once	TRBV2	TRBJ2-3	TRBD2	CASSGGSGSTDTQYF	TGTGCCAGCAGTGGGGGTAGCGGGAGCACAGATACGCAGTATTTT
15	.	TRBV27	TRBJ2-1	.	CASRLLAVSYNEQFF	TGTGCCAGCAGACTCTTGGCGGTCTCCTACAATGAGCAGTTCTTC
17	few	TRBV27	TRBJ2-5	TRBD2	CASSQFSPVAGVETQYF	TGTGCCAGCAGCCAATTCTCCCCCGTAGCGGGAGTAGAGACCCAGTACTTC
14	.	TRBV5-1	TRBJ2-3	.	CASSLDDYTDTQYF	TGCGCCAGCAGCTTGGACGACTACACAGATACGCAGTATTTT
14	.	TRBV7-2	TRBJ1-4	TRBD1	CASSLSYRGEKLFF	TGTGCCAGCAGCTTAAGCTACAGGGGTGAAAAACTGTTTTTT
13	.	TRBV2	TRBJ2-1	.	CASSWAGTNEQFF	TGTGCCAGCAGTTGGGCAGGGACCAATGAGCAGTTCTTC
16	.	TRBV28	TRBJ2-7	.	CASSLFRGTSSYEQYF	TGTGCCAGCAGTTTATTCCGCGGGACAAGCTCCTACGAGCAGTACTTC
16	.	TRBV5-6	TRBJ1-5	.	CASSLAGVGSNQPQHF	TGTGCCAGCAGCTTGGCCGGGGTTGGGAGCAATCAGCCCCAGCATTTT